A selection of T cell receptor beta chains follows, all from one sample in a study of blood T cell repertoires in COVID-19. The table came from immunoSEQ multiplex PCR; TCRdb's copy has only in-frame clones and leaves some out. The sample holds under 45,000 clones, roughly 80% seen once. The sample was peripheral blood. All receptors derive from a man aged 65 to 85 with COVID-19, enrolled during active disease. CDR3s leave out the opening cysteine and the closing phenylalanine or tryptophan. Fields, in order: V gene, D gene, clone size, CDR3 protein. A D gene is named only where the DNA matches it firmly. The size of a clone is reported for some rows only, either as once, few or many, or as a class for expanded clones.

>TRBV11-2|TRBD1|few
ASSSTRGRDQPQH
>TRBV15|TRBD2|-
ATSRPGLAGGKEQF
>TRBV21-1|-|few
ARWDMGGYT
>TRBV25-1|-|-
ASKGSRVPQETQY
>TRBV3-1/TRBV3-2|-|-
ASSQVRTSYEQY
>TRBV10-3|-|-
ATRARDFNQPQH
>TRBV7-2|-|-
ASSLPGLGEQY
>TRBV27|TRBD1|-
ASSLTTGGYGYT
>TRBV9|-|-
ASSAEIGAQY
>TRBV5-1|TRBD2|-
ASSLQAGGIQETQY
>TRBV7-2|-|few
ASSPQGELF
>TRBV2|-|-
ASSVGGGETQY
>TRBV6-4|-|once
ASSDSRVHTDTQY
>TRBV14|-|medium-sized
ASSQGREYSPLH
>TRBV19|-|-
ASSNRQSPNEKLF
>TRBV21-1|-|once
ASSKGGGTLGNGYT
>TRBV30|TRBD1|few
AGGQDYGYT
>TRBV7-9|-|-
ASSSPSKGPYEQY
>TRBV24-1|TRBD2|-
ATSLAGVAETQY
>TRBV6-6|TRBD1|-
ASSSGTGISSYGYT
>TRBV4-3|-|-
ASSPTDRRYNEQF
>TRBV4-3|-|-
ASSQDPGPDSPLH
>TRBV9|TRBD2|-
ASSVVGGAGGYNEQF
>TRBV6-2/TRBV6-3|-|-
ASSYSKEGYT
>TRBV5-4|-|few
ASSPLFGGYGYT
>TRBV5-1|TRBD2|-
ASSSSGRALDEQY
>TRBV6-6|TRBD1|-
ASSYSQGAGYEQY
>TRBV7-9|TRBD1|-
ASSPMRDRGRSTDTQY